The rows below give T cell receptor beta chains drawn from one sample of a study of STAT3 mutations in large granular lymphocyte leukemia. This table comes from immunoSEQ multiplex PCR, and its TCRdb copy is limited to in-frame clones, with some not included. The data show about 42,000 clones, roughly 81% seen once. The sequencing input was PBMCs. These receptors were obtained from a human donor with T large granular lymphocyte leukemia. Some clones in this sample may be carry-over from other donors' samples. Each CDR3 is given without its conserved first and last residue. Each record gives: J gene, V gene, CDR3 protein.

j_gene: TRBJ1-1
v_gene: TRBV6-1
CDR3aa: ASIWQSNTEAF

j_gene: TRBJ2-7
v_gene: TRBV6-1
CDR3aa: ASSENQGSTYEQY

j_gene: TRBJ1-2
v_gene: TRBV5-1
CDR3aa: ASSLEQGNYGYT

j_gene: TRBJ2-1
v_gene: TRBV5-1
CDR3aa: ASSAGIEQF

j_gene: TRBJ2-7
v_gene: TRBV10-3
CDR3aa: AISDQSSYEQY

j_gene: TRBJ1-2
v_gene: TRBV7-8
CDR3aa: ASSLGTPINYGYT

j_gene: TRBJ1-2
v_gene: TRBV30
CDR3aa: AWSGQTHGYT

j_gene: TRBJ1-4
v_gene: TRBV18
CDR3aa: ASSPTDRSGKLF

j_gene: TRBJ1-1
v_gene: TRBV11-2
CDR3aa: ASSLLREEAF

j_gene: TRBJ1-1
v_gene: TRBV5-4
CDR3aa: ASSQPSTEAF

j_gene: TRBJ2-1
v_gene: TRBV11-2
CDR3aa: ASSALAGAPTEQF

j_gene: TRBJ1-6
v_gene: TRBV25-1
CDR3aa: ASRRTEYNSPLH

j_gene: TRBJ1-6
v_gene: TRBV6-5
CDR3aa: ATKSGQHNSPLH

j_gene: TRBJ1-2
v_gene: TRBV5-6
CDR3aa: ASSFEEFPSNYGYT

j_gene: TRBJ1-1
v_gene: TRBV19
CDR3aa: ASSIGGSWNTEAF

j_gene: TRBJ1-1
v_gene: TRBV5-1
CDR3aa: ASSSRDTEAF

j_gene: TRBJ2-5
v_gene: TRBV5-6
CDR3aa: ASSLAQQGETQY

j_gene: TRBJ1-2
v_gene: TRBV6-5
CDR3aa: ASRGRTYGYT

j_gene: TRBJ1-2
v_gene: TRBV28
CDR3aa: ASCAYIMGQGNYGYT

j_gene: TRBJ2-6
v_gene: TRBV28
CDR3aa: ASSTTSGANVLT

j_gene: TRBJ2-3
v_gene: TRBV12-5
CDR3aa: ASASSTDTQY

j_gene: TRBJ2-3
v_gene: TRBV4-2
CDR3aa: ASSQKGGATDTQY

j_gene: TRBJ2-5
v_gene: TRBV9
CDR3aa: ASSVTGTGIQETQY

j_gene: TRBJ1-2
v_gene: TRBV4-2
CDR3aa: ASSQGGRASQGYT

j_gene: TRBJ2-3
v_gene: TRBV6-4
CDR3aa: ASSDSTSGGDTQY

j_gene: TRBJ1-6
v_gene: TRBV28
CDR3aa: ASSLLGQLNPPLH

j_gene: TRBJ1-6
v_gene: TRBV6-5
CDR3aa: ASSLDRVNSPLH

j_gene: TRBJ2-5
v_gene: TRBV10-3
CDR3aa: AIKTGLAGEETQY